The T cell receptor (beta chain) under discussion was sequenced for a study of blood T cell repertoires in COVID-19. As for the study in general: T cells, B-cell-depleted T cells, or PBMCs provided the cDNA or gDNA that served as material.

Sequencing was performed with immunoSEQ multiplex PCR; in TCRdb, only in-frame clones are kept and a portion is missing. The table shows 65,000 to 70,000 clones, with 70% to 90% occurring only once. This CDR3 comprises 15 residues. V trimming: 3 bases; J trimming: 7 bases; junction bases outside the gene matches: 8. From germline, CDR1 is LGHNA and CDR2 YNFKEQ. This chain links TRBV4-2 with TRBJ2-1; 8 bases align to TRBD2. The receptor was isolated from a man aged 50 to 60 with acute or convalescent COVID-19. The specimen sequenced was peripheral blood. The CDR3 loop is CASSHNPSSGNEQFF. DNA for the CDR3: TGTGCCAGCAGCCACAACCCTTCTAGCGGGAATGAGCAGTTCTTC.